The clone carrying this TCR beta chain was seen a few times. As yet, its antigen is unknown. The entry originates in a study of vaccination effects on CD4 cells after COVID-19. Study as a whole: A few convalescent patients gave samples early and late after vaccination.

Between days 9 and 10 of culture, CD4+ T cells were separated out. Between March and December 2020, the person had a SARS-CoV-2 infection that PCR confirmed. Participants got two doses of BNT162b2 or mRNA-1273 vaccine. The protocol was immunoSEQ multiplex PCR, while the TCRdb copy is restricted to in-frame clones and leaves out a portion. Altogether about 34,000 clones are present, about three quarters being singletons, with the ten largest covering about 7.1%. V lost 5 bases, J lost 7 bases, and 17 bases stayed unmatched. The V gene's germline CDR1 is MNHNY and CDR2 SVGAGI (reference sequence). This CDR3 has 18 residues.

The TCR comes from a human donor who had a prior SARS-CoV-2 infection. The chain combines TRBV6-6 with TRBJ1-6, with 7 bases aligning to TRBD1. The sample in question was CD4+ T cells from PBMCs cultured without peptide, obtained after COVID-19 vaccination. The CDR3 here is CASSRRALRDSLNSPLHF. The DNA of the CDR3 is TGTGCCAGCAGTCGACGGGCGTTGAGGGACAGCTTAAATTCACCCCTCCACTTT.